This TCR beta chain appears in the sequencing data of a study of cytomegalovirus exposure and HLA in healthy donors. Trimming cost V 7 bases and J 2 bases, with 11 bases left between them. This CDR3 spans 13 amino acids. Per germline, CDR1 SNHLY and CDR2 FYNNEI. Study results and caveats: Later analysis suggested most CMV-associated TCR beta chains were HLA-restricted. TCR beta V segments were, for the most part, productive about 87% or about 30% of the time in an earlier analysis.

On this clone itself: What it binds is unknown.

PCR was performed using 60 Vbeta and 13 Jbeta primers. TCRdb's table, derived via immunoSEQ multiplex PCR, lists solely in-frame clones and lacks some. The data show roughly 230,000 clones, around 90% seen once. The rearrangement joins TRBV2 to TRBJ1-1; D is uncertain. Sequencing input: PBMCs. The sequence was collected from a girl under 10 years old in good health and CMV-seronegative. CDR3 in DNA: TGTGCCAGCACACAGACACCTAACACTGAAGCTTTCTTT. The encoded protein is CASTQTPNTEAFF.